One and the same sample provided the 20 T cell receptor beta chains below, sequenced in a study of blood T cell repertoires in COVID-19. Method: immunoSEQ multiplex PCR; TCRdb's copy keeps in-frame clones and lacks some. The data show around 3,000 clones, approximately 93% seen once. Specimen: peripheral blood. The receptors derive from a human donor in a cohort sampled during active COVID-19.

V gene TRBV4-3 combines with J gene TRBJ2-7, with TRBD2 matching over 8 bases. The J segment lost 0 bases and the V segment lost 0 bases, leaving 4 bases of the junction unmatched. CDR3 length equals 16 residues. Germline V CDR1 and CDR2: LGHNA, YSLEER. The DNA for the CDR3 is TGCGCCAGCAGCCAAGAACTAGCGGTCCCCTCCTACGAGCAGTACTTC. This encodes CASSQELAVPSYEQYF.

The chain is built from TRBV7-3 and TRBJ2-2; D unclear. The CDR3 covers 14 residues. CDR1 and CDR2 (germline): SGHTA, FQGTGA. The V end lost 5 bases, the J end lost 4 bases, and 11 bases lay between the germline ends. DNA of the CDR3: TGTGCCAGCAGCCCGTATTCTAGCACCGGGGAGCTGTTTTTT. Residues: CASSPYSSTGELFF.

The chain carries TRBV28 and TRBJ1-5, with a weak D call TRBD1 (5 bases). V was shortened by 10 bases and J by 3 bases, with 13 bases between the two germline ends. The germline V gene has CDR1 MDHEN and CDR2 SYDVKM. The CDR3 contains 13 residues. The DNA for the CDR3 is TGTGCCACTGAGGCAGGGCACAATCAGCCCCAGCATTTT. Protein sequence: CATEAGHNQPQHF. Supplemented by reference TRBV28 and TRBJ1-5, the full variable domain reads DVKVTQSSRYLVKRTGEKVFLECVQDMDHENMFWYRQDPGLGLRLIYFSYDVKMKEKGDIPEGYSVSREKKERFSLILESASTNQTSMYLCATEAGHNQPQHFGDGTRLSIL.

CDR3 in amino acids: CASRSQGDNSPLHF. The CDR3 bases are TGTGCCAGCAGGTCTCAGGGGGATAATTCACCCCTCCACTTT. The chain couples TRBV6-5 to TRBJ1-6, with 7 positions matching TRBD1. Per the germline V gene, CDR1 is MNHEY and CDR2 is SVGAGI. The CDR3 extends over 14 amino acids. V lost 6 bases to trimming and J lost 5 bases; unmatched junction nucleotides: 4.

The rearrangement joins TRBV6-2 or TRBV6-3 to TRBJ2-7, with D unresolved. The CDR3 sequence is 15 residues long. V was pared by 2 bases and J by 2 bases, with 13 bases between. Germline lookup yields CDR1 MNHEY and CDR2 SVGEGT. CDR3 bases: TGTGCCAGCAGTTACGGGCGTATAAGAACCTACGAGCAGTACTTC. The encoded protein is CASSYGRIRTYEQYF.

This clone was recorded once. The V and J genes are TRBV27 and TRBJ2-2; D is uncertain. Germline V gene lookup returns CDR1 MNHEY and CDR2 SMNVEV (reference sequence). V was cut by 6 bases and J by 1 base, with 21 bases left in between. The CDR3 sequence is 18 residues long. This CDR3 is CASRPTRLRDKNTGELFF. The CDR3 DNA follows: TGTGCCAGCAGGCCAACCCGCCTCCGAGATAAGAACACCGGGGAGCTGTTTTTT.

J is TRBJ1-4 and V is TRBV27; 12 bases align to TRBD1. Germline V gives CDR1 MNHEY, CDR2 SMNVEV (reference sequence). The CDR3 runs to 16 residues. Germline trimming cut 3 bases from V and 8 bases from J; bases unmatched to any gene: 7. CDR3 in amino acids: CASSFGTGGSQEKLFF. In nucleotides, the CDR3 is TGTGCCAGCAGTTTCGGGACAGGGGGCTCTCAAGAAAAACTGTTTTTT.

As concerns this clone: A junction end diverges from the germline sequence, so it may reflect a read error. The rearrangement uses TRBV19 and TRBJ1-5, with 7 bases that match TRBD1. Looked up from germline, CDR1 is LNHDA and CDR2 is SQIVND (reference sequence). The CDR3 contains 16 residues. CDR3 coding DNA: TGTGCCAGTAATCGGGACAGAGCATATAGCAATCAGTCCCAGCATTTT. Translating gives CASNRDRAYSNQSQHF.

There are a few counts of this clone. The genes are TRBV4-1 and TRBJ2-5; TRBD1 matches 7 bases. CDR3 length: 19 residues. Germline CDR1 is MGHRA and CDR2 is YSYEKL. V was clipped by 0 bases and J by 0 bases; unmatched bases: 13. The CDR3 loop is CASSQEPVTGENHQETQYF. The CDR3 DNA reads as TGCGCCAGCAGCCAAGAACCAGTAACAGGGGAAAATCACCAAGAGACCCAGTACTTC.

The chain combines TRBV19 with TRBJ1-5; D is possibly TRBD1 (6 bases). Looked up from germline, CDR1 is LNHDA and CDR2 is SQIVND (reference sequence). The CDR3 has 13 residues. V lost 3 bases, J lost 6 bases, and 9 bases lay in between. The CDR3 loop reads CASSIGGRQPQHF. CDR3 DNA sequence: TGTGCCAGTAGTATTGGGGGCCGTCAGCCCCAGCATTTT. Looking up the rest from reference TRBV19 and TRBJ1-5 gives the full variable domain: DGGITQSPKYLFRKEGQNVTLSCEQNLNHDAMYWYRQDPGQGLRLIYYSQIVNDFQKGDIAEGYSVSREKKESFPLTVTSAQKNPTAFYLCASSIGGRQPQHFGDGTRLSIL.

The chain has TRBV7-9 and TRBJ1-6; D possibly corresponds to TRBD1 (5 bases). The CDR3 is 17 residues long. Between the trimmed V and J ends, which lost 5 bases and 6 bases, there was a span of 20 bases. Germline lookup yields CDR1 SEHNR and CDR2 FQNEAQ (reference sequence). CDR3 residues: CASSIPLDGTSNSPLHF. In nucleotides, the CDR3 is TGTGCCAGCAGCATACCCCTCGACGGGACTAGTAATTCACCCCTCCACTTT.

The CDR3 sequence is CASSPQPGGAPNTEAFF. CDR3 nucleotide sequence: TGTGCCAGCAGTCCACAACCGGGGGGGGCCCCGAACACTGAAGCTTTCTTT. The rearrangement joins TRBV6-6 to TRBJ1-1; tentative D call: TRBD1 (6 bases). The CDR3 is 17 residues long. CDR1 and CDR2 (germline): MNHNY, SVGAGI (reference sequence). Trimming removed 5 bases from V and 1 base from J, with 20 bases in between.

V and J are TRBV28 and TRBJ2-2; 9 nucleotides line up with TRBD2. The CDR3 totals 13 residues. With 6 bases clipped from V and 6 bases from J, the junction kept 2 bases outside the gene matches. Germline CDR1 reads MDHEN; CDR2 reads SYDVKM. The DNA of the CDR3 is TGTGCCAGCAGGCGGGGGGGCCCCGGGGAGCTGTTTTTT. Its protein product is CASRRGGPGELFF.

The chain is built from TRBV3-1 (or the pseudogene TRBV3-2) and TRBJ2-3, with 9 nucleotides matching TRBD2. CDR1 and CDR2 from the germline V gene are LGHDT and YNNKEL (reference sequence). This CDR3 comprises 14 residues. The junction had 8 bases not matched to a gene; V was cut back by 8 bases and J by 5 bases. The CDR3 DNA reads TGTGCCAGCTCAGGGGCGGGGGGGATAGATACGCAGTATTTT. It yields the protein CASSGAGGIDTQYF.

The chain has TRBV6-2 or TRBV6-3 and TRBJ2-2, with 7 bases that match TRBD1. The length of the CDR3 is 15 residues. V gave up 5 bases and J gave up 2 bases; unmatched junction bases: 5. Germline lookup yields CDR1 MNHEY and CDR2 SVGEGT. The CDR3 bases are TGTGCCAGCAGTCGGGGACAGAAAAACACCGGGGAGCTGTTTTTT. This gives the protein CASSRGQKNTGELFF.

Written as DNA, the CDR3 is TGCGCCAGCAGCTTGGAGGGGCCCCCCACAGATACGCAGTATTTT. It specifies CASSLEGPPTDTQYF. V usage is TRBV5-1 and J usage is TRBJ2-3, with TRBD1 as a possible D gene (5 bases). V lost 0 bases and J 2 bases, leaving 10 bases between the germline ends. From germline, CDR1 is SGHRS and CDR2 YFSETQ. The CDR3 is 15 amino acids.

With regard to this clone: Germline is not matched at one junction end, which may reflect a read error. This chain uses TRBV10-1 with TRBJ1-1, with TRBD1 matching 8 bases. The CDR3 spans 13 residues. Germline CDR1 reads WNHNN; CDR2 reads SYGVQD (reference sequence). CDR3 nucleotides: TGCGCCAGCAGTGAGTCTCGGACAGGGAATCCCGTCTTT. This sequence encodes CASSESRTGNPVF.

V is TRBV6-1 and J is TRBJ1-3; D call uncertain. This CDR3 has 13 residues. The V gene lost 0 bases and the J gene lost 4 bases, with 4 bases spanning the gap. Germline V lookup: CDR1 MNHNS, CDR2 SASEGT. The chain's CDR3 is CASSEAAGNTIYF. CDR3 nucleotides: TGTGCCAGCAGTGAAGCCGCGGGAAACACCATATATTTT.

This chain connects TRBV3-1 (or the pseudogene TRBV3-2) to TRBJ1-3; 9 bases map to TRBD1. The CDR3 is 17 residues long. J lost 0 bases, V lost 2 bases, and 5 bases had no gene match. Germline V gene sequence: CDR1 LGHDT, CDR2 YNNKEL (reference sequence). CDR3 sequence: CASSQKTGGISGNTIYF. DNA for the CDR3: TGTGCCAGCAGCCAAAAGACAGGGGGTATCTCTGGAAACACCATATATTTT.

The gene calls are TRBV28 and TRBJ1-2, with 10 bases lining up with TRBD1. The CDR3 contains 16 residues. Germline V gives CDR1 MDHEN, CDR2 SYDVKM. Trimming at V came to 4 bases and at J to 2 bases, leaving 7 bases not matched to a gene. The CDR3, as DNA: TGTGCCAGCAGTTCGTTCCGGGACAGGGGAAACTATGGCTACACCTTC. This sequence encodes CASSSFRDRGNYGYTF.